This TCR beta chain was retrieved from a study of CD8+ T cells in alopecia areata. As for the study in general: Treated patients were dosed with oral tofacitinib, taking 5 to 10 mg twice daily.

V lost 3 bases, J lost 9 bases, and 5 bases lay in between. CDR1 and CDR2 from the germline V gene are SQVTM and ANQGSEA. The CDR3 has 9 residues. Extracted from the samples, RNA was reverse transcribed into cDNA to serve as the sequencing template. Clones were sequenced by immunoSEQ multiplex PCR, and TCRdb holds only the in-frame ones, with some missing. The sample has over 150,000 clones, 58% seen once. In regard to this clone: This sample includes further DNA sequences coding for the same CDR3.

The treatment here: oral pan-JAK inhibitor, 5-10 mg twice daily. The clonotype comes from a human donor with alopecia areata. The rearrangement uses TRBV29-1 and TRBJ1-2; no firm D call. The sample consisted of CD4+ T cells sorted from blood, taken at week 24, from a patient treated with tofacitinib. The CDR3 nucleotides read TGCAGCGTTGATGGTAGCTACACCTTC. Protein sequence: CSVDGSYTF.